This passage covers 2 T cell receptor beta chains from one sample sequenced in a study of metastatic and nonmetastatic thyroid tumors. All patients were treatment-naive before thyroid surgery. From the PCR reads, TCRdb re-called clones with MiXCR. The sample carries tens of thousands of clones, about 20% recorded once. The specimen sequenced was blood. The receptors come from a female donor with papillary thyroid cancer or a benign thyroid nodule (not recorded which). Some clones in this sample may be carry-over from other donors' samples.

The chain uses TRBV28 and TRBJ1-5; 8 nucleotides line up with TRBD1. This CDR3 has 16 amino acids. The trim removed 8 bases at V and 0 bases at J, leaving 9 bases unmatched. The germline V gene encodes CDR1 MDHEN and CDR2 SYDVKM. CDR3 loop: CASDVDRGLSNQPQHF. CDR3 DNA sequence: TGTGCCAGCGACGTCGACAGGGGCCTTAGCAATCAGCCCCAGCATTTT.

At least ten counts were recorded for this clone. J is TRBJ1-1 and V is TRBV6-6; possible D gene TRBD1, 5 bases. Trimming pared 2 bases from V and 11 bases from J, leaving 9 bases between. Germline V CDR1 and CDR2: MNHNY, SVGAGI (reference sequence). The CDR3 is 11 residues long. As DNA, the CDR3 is TGTGCCAGCAGTTACGGGGGGAACGCTTTCTTT. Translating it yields CASSYGGNAFF.